The present T cell receptor beta chain was sequenced within a study of blood T cell repertoires in COVID-19 (dated by TCRdb to between 2020 and 2021). For the wider study: Samples from collaborators originated in the United States, Italy and Spain and spanned both the acute and convalescent phases of COVID-19. The prospective study material was composed of cDNA or gDNA derived from T cells, B-cell-depleted T cells, or PBMCs. The dataset comprised deeply sampled blood TCRbeta repertoires from subjects exposed to, actively infected with, or recovered from COVID-19. The repertoires were made available in a free public database intended to serve as a resource for research on the immune response to SARS-CoV-2. The samples were drawn from the first 160 participants of the ongoing ImmuneRACE study and from 950 to 1,500 subjects provided by 6 global collaborators. Nearly every sample came with metadata listing a de-identified subject ID, COVID-19 status, age in years and sex. HLA class I and class II types, where available, came from metadata supplied by the sample provider rather than from assay-based typing.

In the prospective study, participants were roughly 18 to 100 years old, resided in approximately 25 geographic areas of the United States, and were enrolled through a virtual design. To assign participants to cohorts, the prospective study relied on clinical history that participants themselves reported in a screening survey and a study questionnaire. ImmuneRACE Cohort 3 recovered participants were defined by two consecutive negative NP/OP PCR tests, healthcare professional clearance, or symptom resolution. In the prospective study, mobile phlebotomists collected whole blood, serum and a nasopharyngeal or oropharyngeal swab from each participant. Participants in the prospective study had the option to provide additional blood draws and questionnaires over an approximately 2-month period. Prospective study blood samples were shipped either frozen or at room temperature before DNA extraction. This clone was seen only once. It has no known antigen specificity. Per-nucleotide qualities are absent, and no much larger clonotype sits a single base away.

V is cut by 6 bases and J by 2 bases, and the space between the germline ends is 11 bases. The CDR3 holds 13 amino acids from the cysteine to the phenylalanine. The sequence is cut down to CDR3 DNA, 39 bases in frame from base 1. Reading the germline V gene gives CDR1 MDHEN and CDR2 SYDVKM. TCRbeta CDR3 regions were amplified from genomic DNA by means of the immunoSEQ Assay, a bias-controlled multiplex PCR. The paper's processing steps were these. The number of nucleated cells in each sample was estimated by amplification of reference gene primers within the assay. To quantify the absolute abundance of each unique TCRbeta CDR3 rearrangement, sequence reads were collapsed and filtered. For each sample, productive Simpson clonality was calculated as the square root of Simpson's diversity index over productive rearrangements. TCRdb's version of the immuneACCESS table is confined to in-frame rearrangements and falls short of the full clone set. An unresolved V gene accounts for under half of the shortfall where checked; the remainder is of unknown origin. For V, J and clone size, that table is used; D and trimming come from the DNA. The sample table lists 200,000 to 300,000 clones, approximately 90% of them with a count of one. Roughly 8.6% of the sample goes to the ten largest clones.

Study-wide conclusions, independent of this receptor: The quantity of clinical and demographic metadata differed by source and by participant and was supplied without curation.

The rearranged chain carries TRBV28 and TRBJ2-7; 6 matching bases give a weak D call of TRBD1. The material sequenced was PBMCs or T cells enriched from blood (not recorded which). The origin of this receptor is a man between 40 and 49 years old who had recovered from COVID-19. The CDR3 here reads CASRAGAPYEQYF. The sequence in DNA is TGTGCCAGCAGGGCAGGGGCCCCCTACGAGCAGTACTTC.